The 4 T cell receptor beta chains below were found in one sample sequenced in a study of blood T cell repertoires in COVID-19. Some clones are missing from TCRdb's copy, which holds only in-frame ones; the method was immunoSEQ multiplex PCR. Counted here are around 110,000 clones, 70% to 85% occurring once; the ten biggest clones make up approximately 7.6%. The sequenced sample was peripheral blood. These receptors all stem from a man in his 70s with active or convalescent COVID-19.

Here the CDR3 DNA reads TGTGCCAGCAGCCAAGACCCCAGGGAATGGGCTTTCTTT. Amino acids: CASSQDPREWAFF. This chain uses TRBV3-1 (or the pseudogene TRBV3-2) with TRBJ1-1, with D possibly being TRBD1 (5 bases). Germline CDR1 LGHDT, CDR2 YNNKEL (reference sequence). This CDR3 contains 13 residues. Trimming took 0 bases from V and 11 from J, leaving 13 bases between them.

The chain has TRBV2 and TRBJ2-2; 9 bases are a match to TRBD1. J was trimmed by 6 bases and V by 5 bases; bases with no gene match: 7. The CDR3 has 15 amino acids. Germline lookup yields CDR1 SNHLY and CDR2 FYNNEI. In DNA, the CDR3 is TGTGCCAGCAGTACAGGGACAGGGATTGCCGGGGAGCTGTTTTTT. Its translation: CASSTGTGIAGELFF. The full variable domain, completed using reference TRBV2 and TRBJ2-2, is EPEVTQTPSHQVTQMGQEVILRCVPISNHLYFYWYRQILGQKVEFLVSFYNNEISEKSEIFDDQFSVERPDGSNFTLKIRSTKLEDSAMYFCASSTGTGIAGELFFGEGSRLTVL.

V is TRBV28 and J is TRBJ1-1; D is possibly TRBD1 (5 bases). The germline V gene encodes CDR1 MDHEN and CDR2 SYDVKM. The CDR3 has 14 residues. V lost 6 bases and J 4 bases, leaving 15 bases between the germline ends. The CDR3 region is CASRAGGDATEAFF. Written as DNA, the CDR3 is TGTGCCAGCAGGGCGGGGGGGGATGCCACTGAAGCTTTCTTT.

The rearrangement joins TRBV6-5 to TRBJ1-2; tentatively, D is TRBD1 (5 bases). The CDR3 runs to 13 residues. Trimming shortened V by 6 bases and J by 8 bases, and 16 bases separated the two germline ends. CDR1 and CDR2 (germline): MNHEY, SVGAGI. The CDR3 nucleotides are TGTGCCAGCAGAAAACCAGGGATCCTGGGCTACACCTTC. As protein: CASRKPGILGYTF.